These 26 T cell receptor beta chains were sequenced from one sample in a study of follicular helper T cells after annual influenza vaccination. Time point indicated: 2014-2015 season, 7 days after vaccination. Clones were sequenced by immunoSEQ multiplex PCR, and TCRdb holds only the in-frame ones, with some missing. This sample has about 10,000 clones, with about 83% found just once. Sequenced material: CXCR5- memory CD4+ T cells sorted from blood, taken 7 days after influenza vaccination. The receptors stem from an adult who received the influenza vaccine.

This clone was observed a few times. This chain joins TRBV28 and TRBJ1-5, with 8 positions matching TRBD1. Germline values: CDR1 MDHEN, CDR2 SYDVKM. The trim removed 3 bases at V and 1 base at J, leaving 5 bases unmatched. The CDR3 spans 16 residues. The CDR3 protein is CASSFAGGWSNQPQHF. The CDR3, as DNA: TGTGCCAGCAGTTTCGCAGGGGGCTGGAGCAATCAGCCCCAGCATTTT.

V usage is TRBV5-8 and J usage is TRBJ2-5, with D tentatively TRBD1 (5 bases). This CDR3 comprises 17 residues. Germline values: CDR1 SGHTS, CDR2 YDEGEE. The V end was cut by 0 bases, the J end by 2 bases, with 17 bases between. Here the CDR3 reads CASSLGQGTIRQETQYF. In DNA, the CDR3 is TGTGCCAGCAGCTTGGGGCAGGGTACAATAAGGCAAGAGACCCAGTACTTC.

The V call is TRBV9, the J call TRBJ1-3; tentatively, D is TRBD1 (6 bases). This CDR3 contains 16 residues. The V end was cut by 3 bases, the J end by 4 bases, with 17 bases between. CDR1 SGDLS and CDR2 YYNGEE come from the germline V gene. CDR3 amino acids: CASSAGTGLGGNTIYF. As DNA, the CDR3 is TGTGCCAGCAGCGCCGGAACAGGGTTGGGCGGAAACACCATATATTTT.

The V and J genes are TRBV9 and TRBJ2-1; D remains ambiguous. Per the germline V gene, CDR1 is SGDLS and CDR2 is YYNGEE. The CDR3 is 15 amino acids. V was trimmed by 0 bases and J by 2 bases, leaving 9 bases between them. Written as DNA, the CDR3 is TGTGCCAGCAGCGTAGGTCCAGAGCCCTACAATGAGCAGTTCTTC. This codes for CASSVGPEPYNEQFF.

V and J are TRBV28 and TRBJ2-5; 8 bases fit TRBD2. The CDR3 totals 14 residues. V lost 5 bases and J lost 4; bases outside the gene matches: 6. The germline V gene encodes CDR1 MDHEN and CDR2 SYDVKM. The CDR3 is CASSIPAGVETQYF. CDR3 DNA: TGTGCCAGCAGTATTCCAGCGGGAGTAGAGACCCAGTACTTC.

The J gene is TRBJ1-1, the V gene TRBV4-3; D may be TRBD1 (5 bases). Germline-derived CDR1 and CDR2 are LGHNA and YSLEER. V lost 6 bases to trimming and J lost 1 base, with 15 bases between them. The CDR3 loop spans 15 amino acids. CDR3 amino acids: CASRLNGARNTEAFF. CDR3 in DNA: TGCGCCAGCAGACTAAACGGGGCACGGAACACTGAAGCTTTCTTT.

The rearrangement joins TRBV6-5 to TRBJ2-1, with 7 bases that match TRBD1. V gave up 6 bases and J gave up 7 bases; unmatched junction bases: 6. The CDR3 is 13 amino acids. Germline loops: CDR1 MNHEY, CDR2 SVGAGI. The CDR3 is CASSRDSLNEQFF. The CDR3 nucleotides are TGTGCCAGCAGCCGGGACAGTCTAAATGAGCAGTTCTTC.

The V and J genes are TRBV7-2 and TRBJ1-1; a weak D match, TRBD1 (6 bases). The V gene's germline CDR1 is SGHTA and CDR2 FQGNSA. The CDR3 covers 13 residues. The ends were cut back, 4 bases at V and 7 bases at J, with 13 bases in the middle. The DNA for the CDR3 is TGTGCCAGCAGCTACAAGGGGGGGTATGAAGCTTTCTTT. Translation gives CASSYKGGYEAFF.

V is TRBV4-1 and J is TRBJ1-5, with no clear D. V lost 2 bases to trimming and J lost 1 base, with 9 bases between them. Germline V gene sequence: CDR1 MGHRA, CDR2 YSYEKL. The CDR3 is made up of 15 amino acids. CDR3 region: CASSQYTESNQPQHF. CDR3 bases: TGCGCCAGCAGCCAATATACGGAAAGCAATCAGCCCCAGCATTTT.

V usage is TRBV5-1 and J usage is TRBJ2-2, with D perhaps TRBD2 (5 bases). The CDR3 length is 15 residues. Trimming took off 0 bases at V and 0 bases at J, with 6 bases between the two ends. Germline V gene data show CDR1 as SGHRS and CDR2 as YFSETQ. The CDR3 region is CASSLDGANTGELFF. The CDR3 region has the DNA TGCGCCAGCAGCTTGGACGGGGCGAACACCGGGGAGCTGTTTTTT.

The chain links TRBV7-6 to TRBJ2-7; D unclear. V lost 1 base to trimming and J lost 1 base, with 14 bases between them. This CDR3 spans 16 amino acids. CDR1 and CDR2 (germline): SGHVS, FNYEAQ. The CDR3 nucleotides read TGTGCCAGCAGCTTAGAGAACAGCCTTTTTTCCTACGAGCAGTACTTC. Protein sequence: CASSLENSLFSYEQYF.

CDR3 nucleotide sequence: TGTGCCAGCAGCCCCCAAGTGGGCACCGGGGAGCTGTTTTTT. Protein sequence: CASSPQVGTGELFF. This rearrangement joins TRBV7-2 to TRBJ2-2, with D unresolved. The CDR3 contains 14 residues. Germline V gene data show CDR1 as SGHTA and CDR2 as FQGNSA. Trimming shortened V by 5 bases and J by 4 bases, and 11 bases separated the two germline ends.

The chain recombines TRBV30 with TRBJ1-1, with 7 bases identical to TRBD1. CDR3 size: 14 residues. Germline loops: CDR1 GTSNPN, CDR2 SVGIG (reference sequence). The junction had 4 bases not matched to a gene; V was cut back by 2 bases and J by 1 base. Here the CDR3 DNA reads TGTGCCTGGAGTTTCGGACAGGCGAACACTGAAGCTTTCTTT. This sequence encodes CAWSFGQANTEAFF.

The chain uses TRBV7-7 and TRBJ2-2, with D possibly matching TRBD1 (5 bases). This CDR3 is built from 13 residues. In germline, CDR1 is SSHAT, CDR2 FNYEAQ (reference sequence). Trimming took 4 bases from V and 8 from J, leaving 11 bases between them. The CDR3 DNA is TGTGCCAGCAGCTATACGGACAAGGGGGAGCTGTTTTTT. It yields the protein CASSYTDKGELFF.

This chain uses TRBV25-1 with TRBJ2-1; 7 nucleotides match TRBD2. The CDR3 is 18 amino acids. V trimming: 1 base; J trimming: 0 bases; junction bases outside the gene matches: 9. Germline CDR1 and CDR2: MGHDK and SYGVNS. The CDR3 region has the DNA TGTGCCAGCAGTGAATCCCCATCAGCGGGACGCTCCTACAATGAGCAGTTCTTC. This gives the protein CASSESPSAGRSYNEQFF.

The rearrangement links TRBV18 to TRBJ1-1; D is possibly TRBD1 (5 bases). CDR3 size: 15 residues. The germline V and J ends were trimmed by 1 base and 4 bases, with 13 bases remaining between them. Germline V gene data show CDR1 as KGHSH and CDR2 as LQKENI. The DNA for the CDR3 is TGTGCCAGCTCACCACGGGACGGATGGATCACTGAAGCTTTCTTT. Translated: CASSPRDGWITEAFF.

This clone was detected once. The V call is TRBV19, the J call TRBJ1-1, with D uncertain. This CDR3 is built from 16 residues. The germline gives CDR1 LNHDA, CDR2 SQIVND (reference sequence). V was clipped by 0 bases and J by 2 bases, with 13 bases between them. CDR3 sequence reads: CASSIDPNRFNTEAFF. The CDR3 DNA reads TGTGCCAGTAGTATAGATCCTAACAGATTTAACACTGAAGCTTTCTTT.

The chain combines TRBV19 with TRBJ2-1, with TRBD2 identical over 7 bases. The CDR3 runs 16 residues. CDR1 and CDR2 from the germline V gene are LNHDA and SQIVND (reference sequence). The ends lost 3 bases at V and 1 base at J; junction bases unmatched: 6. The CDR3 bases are TGTGCCAGTAGTATTGACGGTAGCGGGTCCTACAATGAGCAGTTCTTC. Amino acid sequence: CASSIDGSGSYNEQFF.

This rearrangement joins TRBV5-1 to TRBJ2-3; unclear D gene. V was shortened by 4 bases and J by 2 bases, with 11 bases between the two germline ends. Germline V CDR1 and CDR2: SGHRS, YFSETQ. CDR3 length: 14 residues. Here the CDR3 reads CASSIAHNTDTQYF. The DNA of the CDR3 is TGCGCCAGCAGCATCGCCCACAACACAGATACGCAGTATTTT.

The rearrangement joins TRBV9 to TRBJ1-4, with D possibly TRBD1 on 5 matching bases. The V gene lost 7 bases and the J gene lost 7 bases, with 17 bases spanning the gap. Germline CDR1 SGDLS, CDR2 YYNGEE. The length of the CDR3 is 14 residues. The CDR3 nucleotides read TGTGCCAGCGGTAGGGGCCTGGATGGTGAAAAACTGTTTTTT. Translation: CASGRGLDGEKLFF.

The CDR3 region has the DNA TGTGCCAGCAGTTTTGGACGGAAAAACATTCAGTACTTC. It yields the protein CASSFGRKNIQYF. This sequence joins TRBV27 and TRBJ2-4; D is ambiguous. Germline CDR1 is MNHEY and CDR2 is SMNVEV (reference sequence). The CDR3 covers 13 residues. Trimming removed 3 bases from V and 4 bases from J, with 7 bases in between.

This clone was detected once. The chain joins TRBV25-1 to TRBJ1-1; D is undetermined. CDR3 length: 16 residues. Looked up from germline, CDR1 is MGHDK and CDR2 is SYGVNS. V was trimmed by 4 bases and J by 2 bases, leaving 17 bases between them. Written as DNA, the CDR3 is TGTGCCAGCAGTGGGCCCGGTAGCAAAGGAAACACTGAAGCTTTCTTT. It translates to CASSGPGSKGNTEAFF.

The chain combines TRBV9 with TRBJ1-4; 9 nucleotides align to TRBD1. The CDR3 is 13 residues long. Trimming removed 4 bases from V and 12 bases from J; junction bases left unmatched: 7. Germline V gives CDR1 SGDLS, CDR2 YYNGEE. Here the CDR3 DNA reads TGTGCCAGCAGCTCAGACCGGGACAGGGAACTGTTTTTT. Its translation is CASSSDRDRELFF. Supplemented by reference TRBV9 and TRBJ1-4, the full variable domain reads DSGVTQTPKHLITATGQRVTLRCSPRSGDLSVYWYQQSLDQGLQFLIQYYNGEERAKGNILERFSAQQFPDLHSELNLSSLELGDSALYFCASSSDRDRELFFGSGTQLSVL.

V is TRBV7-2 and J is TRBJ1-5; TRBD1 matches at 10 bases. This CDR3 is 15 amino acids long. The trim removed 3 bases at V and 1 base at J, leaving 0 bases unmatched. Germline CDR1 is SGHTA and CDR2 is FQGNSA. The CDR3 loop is CASSLGQGSNQPQHF. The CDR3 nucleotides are TGTGCCAGCAGCTTGGGACAGGGGAGCAATCAGCCCCAGCATTTT.

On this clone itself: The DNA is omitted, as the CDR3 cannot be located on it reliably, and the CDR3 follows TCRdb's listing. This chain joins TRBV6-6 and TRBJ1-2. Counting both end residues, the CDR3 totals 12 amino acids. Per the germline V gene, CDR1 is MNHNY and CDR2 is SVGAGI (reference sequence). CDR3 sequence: CASSSSIYGYTF.

In DNA form, the CDR3 reads TGTGCCAGCAGCTTAGGACAGGCCTCAGATACGCAGTATTTT. Its protein product is CASSLGQASDTQYF. The chain joins TRBV7-2 to TRBJ2-3, with D perhaps matching TRBD1 (6 bases). Germline V gene data show CDR1 as SGHTA and CDR2 as FQGNSA. The CDR3 runs 14 residues. The germline V and J ends were trimmed by 1 base and 4 bases, with 9 bases remaining between them.